This T cell receptor beta chain emerged from a study of cytomegalovirus exposure and HLA in healthy donors. The length of the CDR3 is 13 residues. Germline loops: CDR1 SGHRS, CDR2 YFSETQ. The V and J ends lost 4 bases and 5 bases respectively, with 11 bases between them. This clone was found once. The PCR had 60 Vbeta and 13 Jbeta primers. TCRdb's table, derived via immunoSEQ multiplex PCR, lists solely in-frame clones and lacks some. The data show about 190,000 clones, roughly 77% seen once. The rearrangement joins TRBV5-1 to TRBJ2-3, with D uncertain. Sequenced material: PBMCs. The receptor was isolated from a woman younger than 45 in good health and CMV-seropositive. The CDR3 here is CASSLAAGDTQYF. The CDR3 coding sequence is TGCGCCAGCAGCCTCGCAGCAGGAGATACGCAGTATTTT. Together with reference TRBV5-1 and TRBJ2-3, the CDR3 gives the full variable domain: KAGVTQTPRYLIKTRGQQVTLSCSPISGHRSVSWYQQTPGQGLQFLFEYFSETQRNKGNFPGRFSGRQFSNSRSEMNVSTLELGDSALYLCASSLAAGDTQYFGPGTRLTVL.